These 18 T cell receptor beta chains came from one sample sequenced in a study of T cell repertoires in cytomegalovirus infection. The antigens these receptors bind are not known. From the reads, TCRdb called clonotypes with MiXCR, one entry per CDR3 protein. The data hold about 130,000 distinct CDR3 sequences, with more than 25% observed a single time. The material sequenced was CD8+ T cells from cultured PBMCs, taken from culture after CMV antigen stimulation. The receptors come from a human donor in good health (CMV status not recorded). Some clones in this sample may be carry-over from other donors' samples.

V usage is TRBV5-4 and J usage is TRBJ2-1; possible D gene TRBD1, 5 bases. In germline, CDR1 is SGHNT, CDR2 YYREEE (reference sequence). V was shortened by 3 bases and J by 3 bases, with 10 bases between the two germline ends. This CDR3 has 14 residues. The CDR3 coding sequence is TGTGCCAGCAGCTCTATCAGGGTCTACAATGAGCAGTTCTTC. Its protein is CASSSIRVYNEQFF.

Only one count was recorded for this clonotype. The gene calls are TRBV15 and TRBJ1-6; TRBD1 might be the D (6 bases). V was trimmed by 0 bases and J by 7 bases, leaving 16 bases between them. This CDR3 region has 17 residues. Germline V gene lookup returns CDR1 LNHNV and CDR2 YYDKDF (reference sequence). CDR3 DNA sequence: TGTGCCACCAGCAGAGATGAGGCAGGGGCTAAGAATTCACCCCTCCACTTT. It translates to CATSRDEAGAKNSPLHF.

This clonotype was counted at least ten times. This sequence joins TRBV14 and TRBJ1-4; maybe TRBD1 (5 bases). The V end lost 1 base, the J end lost 8 bases, and 14 bases lay between the germline ends. The germline gives CDR1 SGHDN, CDR2 FVKESK. The CDR3 is made up of 15 amino acids. The CDR3 region is CASSQVGVGGEKLFF. DNA of the CDR3: TGTGCCAGCAGCCAAGTGGGAGTCGGGGGAGAAAAACTGTTTTTT. Filled out from reference TRBV14 and TRBJ1-4, the complete variable domain reads EAGVTQFPSHSVIEKGQTVTLRCDPISGHDNLYWYRRVMGKEIKFLLHFVKESKQDESGMPNNRFLAERTGGTYSTLKVQPAELEDSGVYFCASSQVGVGGEKLFFGSGTQLSVL.

The CDR3 sequence is CASSFWGNTEAFF. CDR3 DNA sequence: TGTGCCAGCAGTTTCTGGGGGAACACTGAAGCTTTCTTT. J is TRBJ1-1 and V is TRBV12-3 or TRBV12-4, with unresolved D. The V end was cut by 3 bases, the J end by 1 base, with 6 bases between. This CDR3 is 13 amino acids long.

The rearrangement uses TRBV10-3 and TRBJ2-5; D might be TRBD2 (5 bases). Germline values: CDR1 ENHRY, CDR2 SYGVKD. The CDR3 has 12 residues. Trimming left V 2 bases short and J 5 bases short, with 6 bases between. The CDR3 region is CAISEPGETQYF. The CDR3 DNA sequence: TGTGCCATCAGTGAGCCGGGGGAGACCCAGTACTTC.

The chain links TRBV6-2 or TRBV6-3 to TRBJ2-5; D might be TRBD2 (5 bases). The V and J ends lost 3 bases and 2 bases respectively, with 22 bases between them. CDR1 and CDR2 (germline): MNHEY, SVGEGT. The CDR3 length is 18 residues. CDR3 amino acids: CASSYYRRLSEGQETQYF. DNA for the CDR3: TGTGCCAGCAGTTATTATCGCCGCCTCAGTGAGGGACAAGAGACCCAGTACTTC.

This clonotype was recorded only once. CDR3 sequence reads: CASSGYDRQGGAFF. The CDR3 DNA reads as TGTGCCAGCAGTGGATACGACAGGCAGGGCGGAGCTTTCTTT. V gene TRBV7-9 combines with J gene TRBJ1-1, with D perhaps matching TRBD1 (6 bases). Germline CDR1 reads SEHNR; CDR2 reads FQNEAQ (reference sequence). The CDR3 consists of 14 residues. Trimming shortened V by 6 bases and J by 10 bases, and 21 bases separated the two germline ends. The full variable domain, in which reference TRBV7-9 and TRBJ1-1 provide the parts outside the CDR3, is DTGVSQNPRHKITKRGQNVTFRCDPISEHNRLYWYRQTLGQGPEFLTYFQNEAQLEKSRLLSDRFSAERPKGSFSTLEIQRTEQGDSAMYLCASSGYDRQGGAFFGQGTRLTVV.

CDR3 coding DNA: TGTGCCAGCAGTTTGGGGCAGGGATGGGAGCTGTTTTTT. Its translation: CASSLGQGWELFF. The chain couples TRBV27 to TRBJ2-2; perhaps TRBD1 as D (5 bases). V was shortened by 3 bases and J by 9 bases, with 11 bases between the two germline ends. The CDR3 length is 13 residues. In germline, CDR1 is MNHEY, CDR2 SMNVEV (reference sequence).

The J gene is TRBJ2-2, the V gene TRBV2; TRBD2 is a possible D gene (6 bases). V lost 0 bases to trimming and J lost 2 bases, with 10 bases between them. This CDR3 spans 16 amino acids. The germline CDR1 and CDR2 sequences are SNHLY and FYNNEI. Here the CDR3 DNA reads TGTGCCAGCAGTGAAGCGCGTGCGGGAAACACCGGGGAGCTGTTTTTT. It codes for CASSEARAGNTGELFF.

This clonotype was recorded a few times. Here the CDR3 reads CASSAGAYLEAFF. Here the CDR3 DNA reads TGTGCCAGCAGTGCCGGGGCTTATCTAGAGGCTTTCTTT. The chain joins TRBV6-1 to TRBJ1-1, with D possibly being TRBD1 (5 bases). The V end was cut by 4 bases, the J end by 11 bases, with 17 bases between. From germline, CDR1 is MNHNS and CDR2 SASEGT. The CDR3 contains 13 residues.

The chain has TRBV28 and TRBJ2-3; D unresolved. This CDR3 region has 12 residues. The V gene's germline CDR1 is MDHEN and CDR2 SYDVKM. The ends were cut back, 3 bases at V and 3 bases at J, with 4 bases in the middle. CDR3 residues: CASSFQTDTQYF. In nucleotides, the CDR3 is TGTGCCAGCAGTTTCCAGACAGATACGCAGTATTTT.

A few counts support this clonotype. The chain combines TRBV3-1 with TRBJ1-2; perhaps TRBD1 as D (6 bases). This CDR3 contains 14 residues. Trimming removed 4 bases at V and 2 bases at J, with 11 bases between. Germline V lookup: CDR1 LGHDT, CDR2 YNNKEL (reference sequence). The CDR3 sequence is CASSRGTPNYGYTF. In DNA form, the CDR3 reads TGTGCCAGCAGCCGCGGGACACCGAACTATGGCTACACCTTC.

The gene calls are TRBV27 and TRBJ1-6; tentative D call: TRBD1 (6 bases). The V and J ends lost 6 bases and 9 bases respectively, with 15 bases between them. Germline V gene sequence: CDR1 MNHEY, CDR2 SMNVEV (reference sequence). This CDR3 has 14 amino acids. The DNA of the CDR3 is TGTGCCAGCAGCAATGGGGGGGCCCTTTCACCCCTCCACTTT. Its protein is CASSNGGALSPLHF.

This clonotype came up many times. V and J are TRBV11-3 and TRBJ2-1, with D perhaps TRBD1 or TRBD2 (6 bases each). Germline V gene data show CDR1 as SGHNT and CDR2 as YENEEA. Trimming pared 10 bases from V and 0 bases from J, leaving 16 bases between. This CDR3 has 15 amino acids. Written as DNA, the CDR3 is TGTGCCATCACCAGGGGAGGAGGCTCCTACAATGAGCAGTTCTTC. Translating it yields CAITRGGGSYNEQFF.

The CDR3 DNA sequence: TGTGCCAGCAGTTCACTAGACAGCTCCTACGAGCAGTACTTC. Residues: CASSSLDSSYEQYF. The V call is TRBV27, the J call TRBJ2-7; D may match TRBD1 or TRBD2 (5 bases each). The length of the CDR3 is 14 residues. CDR1 MNHEY and CDR2 SMNVEV come from the germline V gene (reference sequence). Trimming took off 4 bases at V and 0 bases at J, with 10 bases between the two ends.

The rearrangement links TRBV6-1 to TRBJ1-2, with 9 bases fitting TRBD1. CDR3 length equals 15 residues. The germline CDR1 and CDR2 sequences are MNHNS and SASEGT. V lost 6 bases to trimming and J lost 2 bases; unmatched junction nucleotides: 7. The CDR3 sequence is CASRSGTGSNYGYTF. The CDR3, as DNA: TGTGCCAGCAGGTCCGGGACAGGGTCGAACTATGGCTACACCTTC.

This clonotype was seen at least ten times. V usage is TRBV7-2 and J usage is TRBJ2-5; D may be TRBD2 (6 bases). CDR3 size: 14 residues. The germline V gene has CDR1 SGHTA and CDR2 FQGNSA. Between the trimmed V and J ends, which lost 1 base and 2 bases, there was a span of 8 bases. CDR3 in DNA: TGTGCCAGCAGCTTAGGCGGACTACAAGAGACCCAGTACTTC. This translates into CASSLGGLQETQYF.

In this sample, this clonotype turned up many times. The V and J genes are TRBV12-3 or TRBV12-4 and TRBJ2-1; TRBD2 agrees at 10 bases. The CDR3 is made up of 21 amino acids. V dropped 3 bases and J dropped 2; count of bases not matched to a gene: 19. In nucleotides, the CDR3 is TGTGCCAGCAGTTTTCGTCCTTTTGCCTCTAGCGGGGGACCTACCTACAATGAGCAGTTCTTC. This encodes CASSFRPFASSGGPTYNEQFF.